A selection of T cell receptor beta chains follows, all from one sample in a study of blood T cell repertoires in COVID-19. Data came from immunoSEQ multiplex PCR; TCRdb stores just in-frame clones and leaves some out. The sample lists 200,000 to 250,000 clones, about nine tenths occurring once. Source material: peripheral blood. The receptors were gathered from a man aged 25 to 40 with COVID-19, enrolled during active disease. Each CDR3 is given with its conserved first and last residue. The D gene is left open where the match is weak. Size tells how often a clone was seen (once, few, many) or the class of an expanded clone, and some rows leave it out.

d_gene,v_gene,j_gene,abundance,CDR3aa,CDR3nt
TRBD2,TRBV10-3,TRBJ2-2,NA,CATSGTSGTAGELFF,TGTGCCACTTCCGGGACTAGCGGCACAGCCGGGGAGCTGTTTTTT
NA,TRBV3-1/TRBV3-2,TRBJ1-1,NA,CASSQVTGTMNTEAFF,TGTGCCAGCAGCCAAGTTACTGGGACAATGAACACTGAAGCTTTCTTT
NA,TRBV24-1,TRBJ2-2,NA,CATSGGGWAPNTGELFF,TGTGCCACCAGTGGGGGAGGATGGGCCCCGAACACCGGGGAGCTGTTTTTT
NA,TRBV7-2,TRBJ1-5,few,CASSLRGNQPQHF,TGTGCCAGCAGCTTAAGGGGGAATCAGCCCCAGCATTTT
TRBD2,TRBV5-1,TRBJ2-4,NA,CASSSPPGSGGLLAKNIQYF,TGCGCCAGCAGCTCCCCCCCAGGTAGCGGGGGCCTCCTAGCCAAAAACATTCAGTACTTC
NA,TRBV7-3,TRBJ1-2,NA,CASSRGADNYGYTF,TGTGCCAGCAGTCGGGGAGCAGATAACTATGGCTACACCTTC
TRBD1,TRBV3-1/TRBV3-2,TRBJ1-1,NA,CASSLLPGQGDTEAFF,TGTGCCAGCAGCCTACTCCCGGGACAGGGGGACACTGAAGCTTTCTTT
NA,TRBV10-3,TRBJ2-1,NA,CAISENNYFRAYNEQFF,TGTGCCATCAGTGAGAATAATTACTTCAGGGCCTACAATGAGCAGTTCTTC
NA,TRBV6-5,TRBJ1-2,NA,CASSYSFPLTGYGYTF,TGTGCCAGCAGTTACTCTTTCCCCCTGACCGGGTATGGCTACACCTTC
TRBD1,TRBV29-1,TRBJ1-1,NA,CSVGTGVGNTEAFF,TGCAGCGTTGGGACAGGGGTCGGGAACACTGAAGCTTTCTTT
NA,TRBV29-1,TRBJ1-1,NA,CSVSEGMNTEAFF,TGCAGCGTCTCAGAGGGAATGAACACTGAAGCTTTCTTT
NA,TRBV6-6,TRBJ1-4,NA,CASRDTTTNEKLFF,TGTGCCAGCAGGGACACGACAACTAATGAAAAACTGTTTTTT
TRBD1,TRBV27,TRBJ1-2,NA,CASSLRDRPNYGYTF,TGTGCCAGCAGTTTAAGGGACAGACCTAACTATGGCTACACCTTC
NA,TRBV28,TRBJ2-7,NA,CASNPIRDISSYEQYF,TGTGCCAGCAACCCTATTAGGGACATTAGCTCCTACGAGCAGTACTTC
NA,TRBV13,TRBJ1-6,NA,CASSLDGQNARNSPLHF,TGTGCCAGCAGCTTAGACGGACAGAATGCTAGGAATTCACCCCTCCACTTT
TRBD1,TRBV9,TRBJ1-1,NA,CASSPFDRVQAFF,TGTGCCAGCAGCCCCTTTGACAGGGTACAAGCTTTCTTT
TRBD1,TRBV6-2/TRBV6-3,TRBJ2-1,NA,CASSYSRTGVIQLGYNEQFF,TGTGCCAGCAGTTACTCGAGAACAGGGGTCATACAATTAGGATACAATGAGCAGTTCTTC
NA,TRBV5-6,TRBJ1-1,NA,CASSLTGLNTEAFF,TGTGCCAGCAGCTTGACAGGGTTGAACACTGAAGCTTTCTTT
TRBD1,TRBV6-6,TRBJ1-1,few,CASSSGTGITEAFF,TGTGCCAGCAGCTCCGGGACAGGGATCACTGAAGCTTTCTTT
NA,TRBV18,TRBJ1-3,NA,CASSGERNTIYF,TGTGCCAGCTCCGGTGAGAGAAACACCATATATTTT
NA,TRBV19,TRBJ1-5,NA,CASSIIRQSNQPQHF,TGTGCCAGTAGTATAATACGACAGTCAAATCAGCCCCAGCATTTT
NA,TRBV5-1,TRBJ2-6,NA,CASSLLQGKLTF,TGCGCCAGCAGCTTATTACAGGGAAAACTGACTTTC
TRBD2,TRBV7-3,TRBJ2-1,NA,CASSFNPRLAGGYNEQFF,TGTGCCAGCAGCTTTAACCCCAGACTAGCGGGGGGGTACAATGAGCAGTTCTTC
NA,TRBV7-6,TRBJ1-5,NA,CASRRPGEGGNQPQHF,TGTGCCAGCAGGAGACCAGGGGAGGGGGGCAATCAGCCCCAGCATTTT
NA,TRBV3-1/TRBV3-2,TRBJ2-2,NA,CASSHLTGELFF,TGTGCCAGCAGCCATCTGACCGGGGAGCTGTTTTTT
NA,TRBV28,TRBJ1-1,once,CASRENTEAFF,TGTGCCAGCCGGGAAAACACTGAAGCTTTCTTT
NA,TRBV28,TRBJ1-1,NA,CASSFYPQGVAFF,TGTGCCAGCAGTTTTTACCCCCAGGGTGTAGCTTTCTTT
NA,TRBV3-1/TRBV3-2,TRBJ1-2,NA,CASSQAVNYGYTF,TGTGCCAGCAGCCAAGCAGTGAACTATGGCTACACCTTC
TRBD1,TRBV29-1,TRBJ1-2,NA,CSVEVAWPRQGYGYTF,TGCAGCGTTGAAGTCGCTTGGCCGAGACAGGGCTATGGCTACACCTTC
NA,TRBV12-5,TRBJ2-1,NA,CASGLVTESNEQFF,TGTGCTAGTGGTTTGGTAACAGAGAGTAATGAGCAGTTCTTC
NA,TRBV13,TRBJ2-7,NA,CASSLDRDPYEQYF,TGTGCCAGCAGCTTAGACAGGGACCCCTACGAGCAGTACTTC
NA,TRBV16,TRBJ2-7,NA,CASSRTGAYEQYF,TGTGCCAGCAGCCGTACAGGAGCCTACGAGCAGTACTTC
NA,TRBV29-1,TRBJ1-5,NA,CSVAFLLGQPQHF,TGCAGCGTCGCATTCCTGTTGGGCCAGCCCCAGCATTTT
NA,TRBV27,TRBJ2-7,NA,CASSSGASFYEQYF,TGTGCCAGCAGTTCTGGGGCAAGTTTCTACGAGCAGTACTTC
TRBD1,TRBV7-9,TRBJ1-1,NA,CASSLGAGGTEAFF,TGTGCCAGCAGCTTAGGGGCAGGGGGCACTGAAGCTTTCTTT
TRBD1,TRBV3-1/TRBV3-2,TRBJ1-5,NA,CASSQPRKPNRGQSNQPQHF,TGTGCCAGCAGCCAACCTCGCAAACCGAACAGGGGACAGAGCAATCAGCCCCAGCATTTT
TRBD1,TRBV3-1/TRBV3-2,TRBJ1-2,once,CASSRTGGAGVYGYTF,TGTGCCAGCAGCCGGACAGGGGGCGCGGGGGTCTATGGCTACACCTTC
NA,TRBV3-1/TRBV3-2,TRBJ1-3,NA,CASSQLSSGNTIYF,TGTGCCAGCAGCCAACTCAGCTCTGGAAACACCATATATTTT
TRBD2,TRBV3-1/TRBV3-2,TRBJ2-7,NA,CASSLLSGRSGYEQYF,TGTGCCAGCAGCCTACTTAGCGGGAGAAGCGGCTACGAGCAGTACTTC
TRBD1,TRBV19,TRBJ1-5,NA,CASSPWTGASNQPQHF,TGTGCCAGTAGTCCTTGGACAGGGGCCAGCAATCAGCCCCAGCATTTT